Below are 9 T cell receptor beta chains sequenced from a single sample in a study of beta chain features in type 1 diabetes. Overall study results and limits: Significant though moderate, a shortening of TCRB CDR3s appeared in all four CD4+ subsets of Type 1 diabetes patients.

Investigators reverse transcribed all isolated RNA, so they sequenced expressed TCRB transcripts. Clones were sequenced by immunoSEQ multiplex PCR, and TCRdb holds only the in-frame ones, with some missing. The sample has nearly 700,000 clones, roughly 13% seen once; the top ten hold 0.022%. Their cognate antigens are unknown. Sequencing was done on a sample of naive CD4+ T cells from blood. The source is a man aged 18 to 29 with type 1 diabetes.

The genes are TRBV10-3 and TRBJ2-7; TRBD1 agrees at 8 bases. Germline assignment: CDR1 ENHRY and CDR2 SYGVKD. CDR3 length: 13 amino acids. The V and J ends lost 6 bases and 5 bases, in that order; junction bases with no gene match: 6. DNA of the CDR3: TGTGCCATCAGACTGACAGGGGACCACGAGCAGTACTTC. It is translated as CAIRLTGDHEQYF.

The gene calls are TRBV30 and TRBJ2-3; D is possibly TRBD2 (6 bases). This CDR3 has 17 residues. Germline loops: CDR1 GTSNPN, CDR2 SVGIG (reference sequence). V lost 1 base and J lost 1, with 18 bases in between. This CDR3 is CAWSALSGGVGTDTQYF. CDR3 sequence (DNA): TGTGCCTGGAGTGCCCTATCCGGGGGAGTCGGCACAGATACGCAGTATTTT.

V is TRBV21-1 and J is TRBJ2-7; TRBD1 was called by the table and not checked on the DNA. TRBV21-1 constitutes a pseudogene. The CDR3 consists of 16 residues. The CDR3 region has the DNA TGTGCCAGCAGCAAAAGCGGAGGACAGGGTAAATACGAGCAGTACTTC. As protein: CASSKSGGQGKYEQYF.

The chain carries TRBV9 and TRBJ2-3; maybe TRBD2 (5 bases). Germline CDR1 and CDR2: SGDLS and YYNGEE. Trimming shortened V by 0 bases and J by 4 bases, and 6 bases separated the two germline ends. The CDR3 runs 13 residues. Written as DNA, the CDR3 is TGTGCCAGCAGCGTAGGGACTTCAGATACGCAGTATTTT. Translation gives CASSVGTSDTQYF.

The sample holds a few counts of this clone. The chain couples TRBV7-9 to TRBJ1-1; TRBD1 might be the D (6 bases). The length of the CDR3 is 14 residues. Germline V gene sequence: CDR1 SEHNR, CDR2 FQNEAQ (reference sequence). Trimming took off 5 bases at V and 1 base at J, with 11 bases between the two ends. CDR3 residues: CASSIQGPNTEAFF. CDR3 bases: TGTGCCAGCAGCATACAGGGACCGAACACTGAAGCTTTCTTT.

The chain joins TRBV5-8 to TRBJ2-3; D call uncertain. Looked up from germline, CDR1 is SGHTS and CDR2 is YDEGEE. The CDR3 extends over 15 amino acids. Trimming cost V 0 bases and J 4 bases, with 12 bases left between them. The DNA of the CDR3 is TGTGCCAGCAGCTTGGAGGGAATTAAATCAGATACGCAGTATTTT. Its translation: CASSLEGIKSDTQYF. The complete variable domain, with remaining parts taken from reference TRBV5-8 and TRBJ2-3, reads EAGVTQSPTHLIKTRGQQATLRCSPISGHTSVYWYQQALGLGLQFLLWYDEGEERNRGNFPPRFSGRQFPNYSSELNVNALELEDSALYLCASSLEGIKSDTQYFGPGTRLTVL.

The rearrangement uses TRBV29-1 and TRBJ1-1; the match to TRBD1 covers 9 bases. V shed 7 bases and J 7 bases; nucleotides not matched to a gene: 7. CDR1 and CDR2 from the germline V gene are SQVTM and ANQGSEA. The CDR3 sequence is 12 residues long. The CDR3 protein is CSGKGQGIEAFF. In DNA, the CDR3 is TGCAGCGGCAAGGGACAGGGCATTGAAGCTTTCTTT.

There are a few counts of this clone. Other nucleotide sequences in the sample specify the same CDR3. The J gene is TRBJ1-4, the V gene TRBV7-2; tentatively, D is TRBD1 (5 bases). Trimming cost V 4 bases and J 5 bases, with 11 bases left between them. The CDR3 is 14 amino acids. The germline V gene has CDR1 SGHTA and CDR2 FQGNSA. The chain's CDR3 is CASSSGTVNEKLFF. CDR3 DNA: TGTGCCAGCAGCTCCGGGACCGTAAATGAAAAACTGTTTTTT.

This clone has just a few counts. V usage is TRBV6-1 and J usage is TRBJ2-3; 10 nucleotides match TRBD2. The trim removed 2 bases at V and 0 bases at J, leaving 11 bases unmatched. Germline CDR1 and CDR2: MNHNS and SASEGT. The CDR3 extends over 19 amino acids. The CDR3 DNA reads TGTGCCAGCAGTGAAATGTTTCTAGCGGGGGCTTCTAGCACAGATACGCAGTATTTT. It is translated as CASSEMFLAGASSTDTQYF.